This record covers a single T cell receptor beta chain. This clone was detected only a few times. Its antigen remains undetermined. One base away there is no much larger clone; base qualities are not given. The sample is drawn from a study of PD-1 blockade in classical Hodgkin lymphoma (dated by TCRdb to the early 2020s). Some background on the complete study: Nivolumab dosing was 3 mg/kg intravenously every 2 weeks, continuing until either disease progression or unacceptable toxicity. To define a peripheral blood immune signature of response to PD-1 blockade in classical Hodgkin lymphoma, the study combined TCR beta sequencing with CyTOF. Findings and caveats that apply to the study as a whole: CD4+ but not CD8+ TCR diversity rose significantly by C4D1 (p=0.0027 vs p=0.16), most apparent in complete responders (p=0.02). Patients starting nivolumab less than 1 year after ASCT had lower diversity and were excluded from later analyses to avoid confounding by immune reconstitution. Newly diagnosed patients were reported to have lower baseline TCR diversity than healthy donors, and relapsed/refractory patients were reported to have lower baseline TCR diversity still. Trial patients achieving complete response had baseline diversity similar to newly diagnosed patients, whereas partial responders and progressors had significantly lower diversity. The study was restricted to a single clinical trial cohort, and the causes of repertoire differences, possibly disease activity or prior therapy, were left undefined.

Genomic DNA was extracted with the Qiagen DNeasy kit from unsorted PBMCs and from negatively selected CD4+ and CD8+ fractions. Using primers that anneal to V and J segments, immunoSEQ multiplex PCR amplified the TCR beta CDR3 regions. Amplification bias was minimized using a synthetic immune receptor repertoire, and residual bias was removed computationally after sequencing. The original methods were these. Repertoire diversity was quantified as the Shannon entropy index using custom Python scripts. Unsorted, CD4+ and CD8+ repertoires were analyzed separately, except for combined analyses in which CD4+ and CD8+ sequences were merged in silico. Clonal expansion was defined as at least a 2-fold frequency increase after treatment relative to C1D1, with a pseudocount of 0.5 for undetected baseline clones. Singleton clones were defined as clones with 0 or 1 copy at C1D1, and non-singleton clones were defined as clones with 2 or more copies. By matching protein sequences in sorted samples from the same patient, clones expanded in unsorted samples were annotated as CD4+, CD8+ or unknown. Wilcoxon tests on paired samples were used to test changes in diversity from C1D1 to C4D1. The clones in this table, taken by TCRdb from immuneACCESS, are in-frame only. Not every clone is retained; where verified, under half of the shortfall comes from an unresolved V gene, and the cause of the rest is unknown. V, J and clone size derive from that table, while D and trimming were established from the DNA sequence. In this sample the table shows tens of thousands of clones, roughly 87% of which occur a single time. In total, the top ten clones hold over 7.5% of the sample.

From the cysteine through the phenylalanine, the CDR3 covers 16 amino acids. The CDR3 DNA has 48 bases and is translated from base 1. The germline V gene (reference sequence) yields LNHNV for CDR1 and YYDKDF for CDR2. Compared with germline, V lacks 5 bases and J lacks 1 base; bases without a gene match: 7. This sample's time point label indicates: cycle 4 day 1 (C4D1), after less than 7 weeks of nivolumab. Relapse after autologous stem cell transplantation had occurred in all trial patients, and cohorts A, B and C were distinguished by prior brentuximab vedotin exposure. A total of about 51 patients with relapsed/refractory classical Hodgkin lymphoma made up the trial cohort, and each patient's best overall response was complete response, partial response or progressive disease. Single-agent nivolumab was administered to trial patients in the multi-cohort phase II CheckMate 205 trial. An independent review committee assessed best overall response by applying the 2007 International Working Group response criteria. Trial PBMCs were obtained immediately prior to nivolumab initiation (C1D1) and on therapy at cycle 2 day 1 and cycle 4 day 1. Peripheral blood was collected in 8 mL Vacutainer Cell Preparation Tubes, from which PBMCs were isolated by centrifugation and then cryopreserved.

The clonotype originates from a human donor with classical Hodgkin lymphoma. The specimen was peripheral blood mononuclear cells (PBMCs), collected before the fourth cycle of nivolumab. In this chain, TRBV15 is recombined with TRBJ2-1; 8 junctional bases match TRBD1. The CDR3 loop reads CATSWEGTGSYNEQFF. In nucleotide form, the sequence is TGTGCCACCAGCTGGGAAGGGACAGGATCCTACAATGAGCAGTTCTTC.